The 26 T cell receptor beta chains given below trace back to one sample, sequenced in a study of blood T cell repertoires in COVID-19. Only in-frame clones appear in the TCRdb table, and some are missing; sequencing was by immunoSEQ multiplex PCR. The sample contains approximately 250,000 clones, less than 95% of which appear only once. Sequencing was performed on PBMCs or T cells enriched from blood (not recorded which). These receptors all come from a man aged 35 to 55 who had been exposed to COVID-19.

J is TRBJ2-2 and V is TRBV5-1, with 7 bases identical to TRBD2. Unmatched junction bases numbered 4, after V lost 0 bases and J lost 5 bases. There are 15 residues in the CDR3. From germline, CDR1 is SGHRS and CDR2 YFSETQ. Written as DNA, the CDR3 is TGCGCCAGCAGCTTGGCCGCGGGAGTAACCGGGGAGCTGTTTTTT. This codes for CASSLAAGVTGELFF.

This CDR3 is CASSPSGRAETQYF. CDR3 bases: TGTGCCAGCAGCCCATCTGGGCGGGCAGAGACCCAGTACTTC. The chain recombines TRBV9 with TRBJ2-5, with D perhaps TRBD2 (5 bases). Looked up from germline, CDR1 is SGDLS and CDR2 is YYNGEE. The V end was cut by 4 bases, the J end by 4 bases, with 14 bases between. This CDR3 has 14 amino acids.

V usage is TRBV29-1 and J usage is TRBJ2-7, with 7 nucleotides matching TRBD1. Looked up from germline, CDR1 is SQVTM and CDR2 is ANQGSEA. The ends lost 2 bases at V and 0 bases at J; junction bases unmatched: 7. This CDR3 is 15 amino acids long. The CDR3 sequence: CSVETGTAASYEQYF. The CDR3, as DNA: TGCAGCGTTGAAACCGGGACAGCAGCCTCCTACGAGCAGTACTTC.

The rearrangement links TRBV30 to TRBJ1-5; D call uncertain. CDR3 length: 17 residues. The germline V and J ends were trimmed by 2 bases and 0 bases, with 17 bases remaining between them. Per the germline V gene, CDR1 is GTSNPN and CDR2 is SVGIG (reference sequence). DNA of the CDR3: TGTGCCTGGAGTTTGAGGTTGTCCGAGGGTAGCAATCAGCCCCAGCATTTT. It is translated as CAWSLRLSEGSNQPQHF.

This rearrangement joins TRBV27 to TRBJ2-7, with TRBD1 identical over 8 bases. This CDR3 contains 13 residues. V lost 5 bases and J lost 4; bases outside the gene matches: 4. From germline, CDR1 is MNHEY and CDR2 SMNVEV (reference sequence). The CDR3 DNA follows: TGTGCCAGCAGTGGGGACAGGATGTACGAGCAGTACTTC. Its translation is CASSGDRMYEQYF.

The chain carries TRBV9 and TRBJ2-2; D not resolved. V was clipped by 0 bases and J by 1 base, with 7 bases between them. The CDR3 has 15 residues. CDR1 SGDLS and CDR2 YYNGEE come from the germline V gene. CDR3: CASSVGGGNTGELFF. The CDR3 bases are TGTGCCAGCAGCGTAGGTGGCGGGAACACCGGGGAGCTGTTTTTT.

CDR3 bases: TGTGCCTGGAGGTTAGACAGCGCTAACACCATATATTTT. Translating it yields CAWRLDSANTIYF. The chain has TRBV30 and TRBJ1-3; TRBD1 is a possible D gene (5 bases). V lost 3 bases, J lost 7 bases, and 13 bases lay in between. Germline CDR1 and CDR2: GTSNPN and SVGIG (reference sequence). The CDR3 totals 13 residues. The full variable domain, rest sourced from reference TRBV30 and TRBJ1-3, is SQTIHQWPATLVQPVGSPLSLECTVEGTSNPNLYWYRQAAGRGLQLLFYSVGIGQISSEVPQNLSASRPQDRQFILSSKKLLLSDSGFYLCAWRLDSANTIYFGEGSWLTVV.

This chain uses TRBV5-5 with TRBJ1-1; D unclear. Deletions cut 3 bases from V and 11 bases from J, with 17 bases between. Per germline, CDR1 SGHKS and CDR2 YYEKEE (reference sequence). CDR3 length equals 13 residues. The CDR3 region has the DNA TGTGCCAGCAGCTCGTCGATTGAGGGCCAGGCTTTCTTT. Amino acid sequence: CASSSSIEGQAFF.

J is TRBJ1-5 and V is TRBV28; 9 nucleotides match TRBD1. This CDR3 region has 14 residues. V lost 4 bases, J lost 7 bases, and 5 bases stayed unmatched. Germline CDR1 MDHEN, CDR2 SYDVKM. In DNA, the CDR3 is TGTGCCAGCAGTTCGACAGGGGGGCGGCAGCCCCAGCATTTT. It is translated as CASSSTGGRQPQHF. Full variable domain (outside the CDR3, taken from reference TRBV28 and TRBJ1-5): DVKVTQSSRYLVKRTGEKVFLECVQDMDHENMFWYRQDPGLGLRLIYFSYDVKMKEKGDIPEGYSVSREKKERFSLILESASTNQTSMYLCASSSTGGRQPQHFGDGTRLSIL.

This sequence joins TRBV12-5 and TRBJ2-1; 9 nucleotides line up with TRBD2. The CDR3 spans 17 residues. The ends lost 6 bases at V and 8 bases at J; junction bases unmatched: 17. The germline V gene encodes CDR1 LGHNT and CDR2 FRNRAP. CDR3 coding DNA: TGTGCTAGTGGCCTGCAGGTGTATAGCGGGACTAGCCATGAGCAGTTCTTC. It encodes CASGLQVYSGTSHEQFF.

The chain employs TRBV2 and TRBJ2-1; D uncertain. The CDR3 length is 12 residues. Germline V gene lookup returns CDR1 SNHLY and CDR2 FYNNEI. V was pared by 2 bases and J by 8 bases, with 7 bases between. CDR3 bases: TGTGCCAGCAGTGAATTGGGCGATGAGCAGTTCTTC. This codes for CASSELGDEQFF.

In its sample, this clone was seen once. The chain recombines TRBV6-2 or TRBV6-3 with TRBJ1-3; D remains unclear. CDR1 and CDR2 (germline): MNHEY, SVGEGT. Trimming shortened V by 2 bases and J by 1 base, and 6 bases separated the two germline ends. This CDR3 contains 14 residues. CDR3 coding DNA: TGTGCCAGCAGTTACGACAATTCTGGAAACACCATATATTTT. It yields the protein CASSYDNSGNTIYF.

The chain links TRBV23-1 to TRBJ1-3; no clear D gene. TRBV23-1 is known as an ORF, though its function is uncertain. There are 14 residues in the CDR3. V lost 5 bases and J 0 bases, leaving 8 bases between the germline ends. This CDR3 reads CASSSRCSGNTIYF. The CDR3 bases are TGCGCCAGCAGTAGCCGATGCTCTGGAAACACCATATATTTT.

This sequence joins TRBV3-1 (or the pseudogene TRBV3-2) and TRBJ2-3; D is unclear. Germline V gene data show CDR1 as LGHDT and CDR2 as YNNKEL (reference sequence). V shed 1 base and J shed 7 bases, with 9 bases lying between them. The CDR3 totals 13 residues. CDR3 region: CASSQGRRNTQYF. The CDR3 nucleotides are TGTGCCAGCAGCCAAGGTCGGCGGAATACGCAGTATTTT.

The CDR3, as DNA: TGTGCCAGCAGTTTGACTAGCGGGGGCCAAGAGACCCAGTACTTC. Residues: CASSLTSGGQETQYF. The V and J genes are TRBV27 and TRBJ2-5, with TRBD2 identical over 12 bases. The junction had 0 bases not matched to a gene; V was cut back by 3 bases and J by 1 base. The CDR3 spans 15 residues. Germline loops: CDR1 MNHEY, CDR2 SMNVEV (reference sequence).

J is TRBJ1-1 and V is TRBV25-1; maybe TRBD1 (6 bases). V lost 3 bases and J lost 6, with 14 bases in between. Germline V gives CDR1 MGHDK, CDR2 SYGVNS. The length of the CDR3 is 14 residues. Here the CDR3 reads CASSDQLKGAEAFF. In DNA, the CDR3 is TGTGCCAGCAGTGATCAGTTAAAGGGGGCTGAAGCTTTCTTT.

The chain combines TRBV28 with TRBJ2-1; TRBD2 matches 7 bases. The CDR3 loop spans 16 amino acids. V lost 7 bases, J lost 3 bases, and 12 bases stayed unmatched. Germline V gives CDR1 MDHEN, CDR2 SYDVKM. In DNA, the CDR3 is TGTGCCAGCATGTGGGGGAGGCGGGAGTTCTACAATGAGCAGTTCTTC. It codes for CASMWGRREFYNEQFF.

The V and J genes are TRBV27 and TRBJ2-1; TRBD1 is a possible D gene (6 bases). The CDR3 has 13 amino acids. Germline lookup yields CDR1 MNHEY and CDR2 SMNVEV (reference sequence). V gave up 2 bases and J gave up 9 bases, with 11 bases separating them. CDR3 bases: TGTGCCAGCAGTTTAGGGTTCAGGGGTGAGCAGTTCTTC. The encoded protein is CASSLGFRGEQFF.

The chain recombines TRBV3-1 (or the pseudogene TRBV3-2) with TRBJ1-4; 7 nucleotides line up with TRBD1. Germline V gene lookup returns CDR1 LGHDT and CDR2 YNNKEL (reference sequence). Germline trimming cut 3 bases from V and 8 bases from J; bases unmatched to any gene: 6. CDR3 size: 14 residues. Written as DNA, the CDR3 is TGTGCCAGCAGCCAGTTTTCGACAGGGGAAAAACTGTTTTTT. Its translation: CASSQFSTGEKLFF.

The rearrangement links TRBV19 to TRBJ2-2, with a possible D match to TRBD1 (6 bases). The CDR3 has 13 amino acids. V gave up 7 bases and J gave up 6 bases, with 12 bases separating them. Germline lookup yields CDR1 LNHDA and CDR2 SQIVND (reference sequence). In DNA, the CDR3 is TGTGCCAGTACTCAACAGGGTGCCGGGGAGCTGTTTTTT. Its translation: CASTQQGAGELFF. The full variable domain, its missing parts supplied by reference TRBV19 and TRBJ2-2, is DGGITQSPKYLFRKEGQNVTLSCEQNLNHDAMYWYRQDPGQGLRLIYYSQIVNDFQKGDIAEGYSVSREKKESFPLTVTSAQKNPTAFYLCASTQQGAGELFFGEGSRLTVL.

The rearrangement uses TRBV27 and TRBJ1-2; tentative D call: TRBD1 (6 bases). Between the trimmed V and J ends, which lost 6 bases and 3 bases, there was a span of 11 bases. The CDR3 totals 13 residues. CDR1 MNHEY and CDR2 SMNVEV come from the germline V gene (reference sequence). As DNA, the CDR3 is TGTGCCAGCAGCCCTTCAGGGGACTATGGCTACACCTTC. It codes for CASSPSGDYGYTF.

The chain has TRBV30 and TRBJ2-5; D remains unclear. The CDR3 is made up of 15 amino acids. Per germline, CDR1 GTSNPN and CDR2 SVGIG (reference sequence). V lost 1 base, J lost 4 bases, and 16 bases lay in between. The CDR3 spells CAWSGSQATSETQYF. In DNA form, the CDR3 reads TGTGCCTGGAGTGGAAGTCAGGCGACATCAGAGACCCAGTACTTC.

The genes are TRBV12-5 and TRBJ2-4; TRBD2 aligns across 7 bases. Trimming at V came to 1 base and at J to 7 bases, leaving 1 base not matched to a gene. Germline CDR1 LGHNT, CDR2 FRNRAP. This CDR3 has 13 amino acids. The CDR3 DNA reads TGTGCTAGTGGTTTGGGGGGAGGGAACATTCAGTACTTC. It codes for CASGLGGGNIQYF.

For the CDR3, the DNA is TGTGCCAGCAGCTTAGGCGGAGATACGCAGTATTTT. It translates to CASSLGGDTQYF. The gene calls are TRBV13 and TRBJ2-3; D is uncertain. The CDR3 length is 12 residues. Germline-derived CDR1 and CDR2 are PRHDT and FYEKMQ (reference sequence). The germline V and J ends were trimmed by 0 bases and 5 bases, with 3 bases remaining between them.

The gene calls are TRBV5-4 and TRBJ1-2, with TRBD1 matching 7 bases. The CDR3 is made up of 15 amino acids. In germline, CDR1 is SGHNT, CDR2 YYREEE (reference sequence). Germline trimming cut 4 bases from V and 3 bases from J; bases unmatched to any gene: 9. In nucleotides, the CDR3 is TGTGCCAGCAGCGTACAGACAGGGAGAGACTATGGCTACACCTTC. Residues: CASSVQTGRDYGYTF.

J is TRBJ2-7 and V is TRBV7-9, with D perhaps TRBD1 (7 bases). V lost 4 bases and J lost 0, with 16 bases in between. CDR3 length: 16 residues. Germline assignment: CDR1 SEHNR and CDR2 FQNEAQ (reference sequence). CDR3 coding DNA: TGTGCCAGCAGCTCCAGGGGGGCAGCGAGCTCCTACGAGCAGTACTTC. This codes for CASSSRGAASSYEQYF.